This record concerns one T cell receptor (beta chain) sequence. This sample was taken from a study of monozygotic twins with inflammatory bowel disease. TCRdb derives one entry per CDR3 protein from the 5' RACE reads, leaving out DNA. Recorded for this sample: 150,000 to 200,000 distinct CDR3 sequences. Germline V gives CDR1 KGHSH, CDR2 LQKENI. The CDR3 runs 14 residues. The TCR sequence derives from a human donor with ulcerative colitis or Crohn's disease, or a healthy co-twin of an affected twin (not recorded which). Sequenced material: blood. This sequence joins TRBV18 and TRBJ2-6. The CDR3 sequence is CASSSNIGANVLTF.